This passage covers 24 T cell receptor beta chains from one sample sequenced in a study of tumor-infiltrating lymphocytes in primary liver carcinoma. Unsorted whole blood yielded blood RNA, and germline DNA was extracted as well. cDNA specific to TCR beta was made from 500 ng of total RNA, with a constant-region primer employed for priming. A slightly modified ARM-PCR protocol with three nested multiplex PCR rounds produced these TCR beta libraries. It was with TRBV1-TRBV30 forward primers and a C-beta reverse primer that the first two PCR rounds were run, at around 9 cycles each. Each CDR3 protein gets one entry after TCRdb re-called the multiplex PCR reads with MiXCR. The profile shows about 310,000 distinct CDR3 sequences, approximately 65% of them singletons. The sample comprised peripheral blood. These receptors all come from a man aged 35 to 55 with primary liver carcinoma and hepatitis B virus infection.

Only a few counts were recorded for this clonotype. This sequence joins TRBV5-4 and TRBJ2-2, with TRBD1 matching 10 bases. Germline assignment: CDR1 SGHNT and CDR2 YYREEE (reference sequence). The CDR3 totals 15 residues. Unmatched junction bases numbered 4, after V lost 3 bases and J lost 5 bases. The CDR3 bases are TGTGCCAGCAGCTCCGGGACAGGGGCTACCGGGGAGCTGTTTTTT. This sequence encodes CASSSGTGATGELFF.

This clonotype was observed at least ten times. The chain combines TRBV11-2 with TRBJ1-4; unclear D gene. Germline V gene lookup returns CDR1 SGHAT and CDR2 FQNNGV. Trimming cost V 1 base and J 8 bases, with 5 bases left between them. This CDR3 comprises 12 residues. CDR3 DNA: TGTGCCAGCAGCTTAGCGGGCGAAAAACTGTTTTTT. It codes for CASSLAGEKLFF.

A note on this clonotype: Likely a read error: the CDR3 ends without its conserved phenylalanine or tryptophan. CDR3 nucleotides: TGTGCCAGCAGTGTTCCCGCGGGGGCTAATGAGCAGTTCCTC. The encoded protein is CASSVPAGANEQFL. The chain recombines TRBV6-1 with TRBJ2-1; weak D call: TRBD2 (7 bases). Germline V gene sequence: CDR1 MNHNS, CDR2 SASEGT. The length of the CDR3 is 14 residues. Trimming took off 4 bases at V and 7 bases at J, with 14 bases between the two ends.

This rearrangement joins TRBV30 to TRBJ1-1; D is unresolved. V was cut by 0 bases and J by 1 base, with 6 bases left in between. Per the germline V gene, CDR1 is GTSNPN and CDR2 is SVGIG (reference sequence). The CDR3 has 13 amino acids. The CDR3 sequence: CAWSVRRNTEAFF. The CDR3 bases are TGTGCCTGGAGTGTACGAAGGAACACTGAAGCTTTCTTT.

Concerning this clonotype: One end of the junction is discordant with germline, which a read error may explain. This chain links TRBV6-6 with TRBJ2-7, with D possibly TRBD2 on 6 matching bases. The CDR3 sequence is 12 residues long. CDR1 is MNHNY, CDR2 SVGAGI, per germline (reference sequence). The chain's CDR3 is CASTGDSYDQNF. In nucleotides, the CDR3 is TGTGCCAGCACCGGGGACTCCTACGATCAGAACTTC.

The chain uses TRBV20-1 and TRBJ2-1, with a tentative D call TRBD2 (5 bases). There are 14 residues in the CDR3. The germline CDR1 and CDR2 sequences are DFQATT and SNEGSKA (reference sequence). The V end lost 0 bases, the J end lost 8 bases, and 14 bases lay between the germline ends. The CDR3 sequence is CSARDSGNADEQFF. For the CDR3, the DNA is TGCAGTGCTAGAGATTCCGGGAATGCCGATGAGCAGTTCTTC.

Notes on this clonotype: Its ends do not fully match the called genes, so a read error is possible. The CDR3 here is CASSWGSRPQETRYF. CDR3 nucleotide sequence: TGTGCCAGCAGCTGGGGGAGTAGACCCCAAGAGACCCGGTACTTC. The J gene is TRBJ2-5, the V gene TRBV28; D possibly matches TRBD1 or TRBD2 (5 bases each). Germline V gene lookup returns CDR1 MDHEN and CDR2 SYDVKM. The CDR3 is 15 residues long.

Points on this clonotype: This may be a read error: a much more frequent sequence differs by one nucleotide. The chain combines TRBV10-3 with TRBJ2-7; D may be TRBD2 (5 bases). The CDR3 is made up of 13 amino acids. V lost 10 bases and J lost 4, with 17 bases in between. Germline V gives CDR1 ENHRY, CDR2 SYGVKD. CDR3 coding DNA: TGTGCCACACAGATAACGGGGAGTTACGAGCAGTACTTC. Translated: CATQITGSYEQYF.

Notes on this clonotype: An end of the junction does not agree with germline; a read error may underlie this. The chain has TRBV5-5 and TRBJ1-1, with unresolved D. The CDR3 runs 14 residues. Looked up from germline, CDR1 is SGHKS and CDR2 is YYEKEE (reference sequence). CDR3 sequence (DNA): TGTGCCAACAGCTCGGTAGGCCGGGCGACTGAAGCTTTCTTT. Residues: CANSSVGRATEAFF. Looking up the rest from reference TRBV5-5 and TRBJ1-1 gives the full variable domain: DAGVTQSPTHLIKTRGQQVTLRCSPISGHKSVSWYQQVLGQGPQFIFQYYEKEERGRGNFPDRFSARQFPNYSSELNVNALLLGDSALYLCANSSVGRATEAFFGQGTRLTVV.

This clonotype was seen only a few times. Since a much larger clone is just one base distant, this may be a read error. The chain is built from TRBV5-1 and TRBJ2-7; 7 nucleotides line up with TRBD1. Germline V lookup: CDR1 SGHRS, CDR2 YFSETQ. The CDR3 loop spans 14 amino acids. CDR3 residues: CVSSLAGGESEQYF. CDR3 DNA: TGCGTCAGCAGCTTGGCAGGGGGTGAATCCGAGCAGTACTTC.

The chain has TRBV29-1 and TRBJ2-7; D uncertain. CDR1 is SQVTM, CDR2 ANQGSEA, per germline. V lost 7 bases and J lost 6, with 10 bases in between. This CDR3 has 10 residues. CDR3 region: CSASTTEQYF. The CDR3 nucleotides are TGCAGCGCGTCCACAACCGAGCAGTACTTC.

On this clonotype itself: This may be a read error: a much more frequent sequence differs by one nucleotide. J is TRBJ2-3 and V is TRBV29-1, with TRBD1 matching over 8 bases. Near its end, the DNA agrees better with TRBJ1-5, so the J call may be wrong. Germline lookup yields CDR1 SQVTM and CDR2 ANQGSEA. The CDR3 totals 11 residues. The CDR3 loop reads CSGTQGDTQHF. In nucleotides, the CDR3 is TGCAGCGGGACACAGGGGGATACGCAGCATTTT.

This clonotype was detected ten times or more. The chain is built from TRBV12-3 or TRBV12-4 and TRBJ2-5; no clear D gene. The CDR3 consists of 13 residues. Deletions cut 3 bases from V and 5 bases from J, with 10 bases between. The CDR3 region is CASSLTPSETQYF. The CDR3 DNA reads TGTGCCAGCAGTTTGACCCCGTCGGAGACCCAGTACTTC.

This clonotype was observed at least ten times. The rearrangement joins TRBV10-3 to TRBJ2-1; D unclear. Between the trimmed V and J ends, which lost 10 bases and 3 bases, there was a span of 10 bases. The CDR3 is made up of 12 amino acids. The germline V gene encodes CDR1 ENHRY and CDR2 SYGVKD. The CDR3, as DNA: TGTGCCACCTCGGAAGGCTACAATGAGCAGTTCTTC. Residues: CATSEGYNEQFF.

V and J are TRBV6-5 and TRBJ2-1; a weak D match, TRBD1 (8 bases). CDR1 is MNHEY and CDR2 is SVGAGI in the germline V gene. The ends were cut back, 6 bases at V and 10 bases at J, with 10 bases in the middle. This CDR3 is 11 amino acids long. CDR3 sequence (DNA): TGTGCCAGCAGACAGGGGGGGGAGCAGTTCTTC. Its protein is CASRQGGEQFF.

In regard to this clonotype: It may be a read error: a sequence one base away is much more abundant. The chain uses TRBV6-5 and TRBJ2-2, with D possibly TRBD2 on 5 matching bases. This CDR3 comprises 13 residues. The V gene's germline CDR1 is MNHEY and CDR2 SVGAGI. The CDR3, as DNA: TGTGCCAGCAGTCCGGGGAGAGCCGGGGAGCAGTTTTTT. Its protein product is CASSPGRAGEQFF.

Comments on this clonotype: Since a much larger clone is just one base distant, this may be a read error. The rearrangement links TRBV7-8 to TRBJ2-3; 11 nucleotides match TRBD2. J was trimmed by 4 bases and V by 7 bases; bases with no gene match: 7. CDR3 length equals 15 residues. CDR1 and CDR2 from the germline V gene are SGHVS and FQNEAQ. The CDR3 loop reads CASNFLAGGPDTQYF. Here the CDR3 DNA reads TGTGCCAGCAACTTCTTAGCGGGAGGGCCAGATACGCAGTATTTT.

The chain joins TRBV5-1 to TRBJ2-1; the D gene is possibly TRBD2 (7 bases). Per germline, CDR1 SGHRS and CDR2 YFSETQ. The CDR3 has 13 residues. Trimming pared 0 bases from V and 9 bases from J, leaving 10 bases between. CDR3 residues: CASSLEGGSEQFF. The CDR3 coding sequence is TGCGCCAGCAGCTTGGAGGGGGGGAGTGAGCAGTTCTTC.

V gene TRBV5-1 combines with J gene TRBJ2-2; 8 bases map to TRBD1. Germline CDR1 and CDR2: SGHRS and YFSETQ. The length of the CDR3 is 17 residues. Trimming cost V 0 bases and J 4 bases; bases outside gene matches: 8. The CDR3: CASSLGPRTGSTGELFF. CDR3 nucleotides: TGCGCCAGCAGCTTGGGGCCCAGGACAGGGTCCACCGGGGAGCTGTTTTTT.

CDR3 sequence (DNA): TGCGCCAGCTCCCCGCGACAGGGCGAAAACAAAAAACTGTTTTTT. It specifies CASSPRQGENKKLFF. The chain has TRBV5-1 and TRBJ1-4, with 7 nucleotides matching TRBD1. The J segment lost 9 bases and the V segment lost 7 bases, leaving 15 bases of the junction unmatched. CDR3 length: 15 residues. Germline V gives CDR1 SGHRS, CDR2 YFSETQ.

This clonotype was detected many times. The CDR3: CASSQYPIGRADNEQFF. The CDR3 DNA reads as TGCGCCAGCAGCCAATACCCTATCGGGAGGGCGGACAATGAGCAGTTCTTC. The chain carries TRBV4-3 and TRBJ2-1; 8 bases line up with TRBD2. The CDR3 runs 17 residues. V shed 2 bases, J shed 5 bases, and the junction held 11 bases outside the gene matches. Germline CDR1 and CDR2: LGHNA and YSLEER.

With respect to this clonotype: The CDR3 does not end in the conserved phenylalanine or tryptophan, so this is likely a read error. The rearrangement uses TRBV11-3 and TRBJ1-5; D gene ambiguous. Germline lookup yields CDR1 SGHNT and CDR2 YENEEA. The CDR3 contains 15 residues. The chain's CDR3 is CTSTESDYSNQPQHI. The CDR3, as DNA: TGTACCAGCACCGAATCGGATTATAGCAATCAGCCCCAGCATATT.

Of note for this clonotype: One junction end disagrees with the germline gene, perhaps due to a read error. The gene calls are TRBV10-3 and TRBJ1-4; D is ambiguous. The CDR3 sequence is 13 residues long. Germline CDR1 reads ENHRY; CDR2 reads SYGVKD. In DNA form, the CDR3 reads TGTGCCATCAAAGCGGGAACTAATGGAAAACCGTTTTTT. Its protein product is CAIKAGTNGKPFF.

This clonotype was recorded only once. A single base separates this from a much larger clone, so it may be a read error. The missing conserved phenylalanine or tryptophan at the end of this CDR3 makes a read error likely. The gene calls are TRBV6-5 and TRBJ2-7; D may be TRBD1 (6 bases). CDR3 length equals 17 residues. The V end lost 1 base, the J end lost 2 bases, and 18 bases lay between the germline ends. CDR1 and CDR2 from the germline V gene are MNHEY and SVGAGI. CDR3 bases: TGTGCCAGCAGTTACTACCGGAATCAGGGGATTACCTACGAGCAGTACTCC. Translated, it gives CASSYYRNQGITYEQYS.